This T cell receptor beta chain came from a study of T cell responses to AZD1222 COVID-19 vaccine. To note about this clone: Its antigen is undetermined.

The study, taken as a whole, reports: White British people made up most donors, females outnumbered males, and clonal diversity was possibly underestimated. Every sample of the repertoires postdated the peak T cell response. Baseline seropositivity occurred in only a handful of AZD1222 recipients.

Measured with immunoSEQ multiplex PCR; TCRdb has only the in-frame clones, and not every one. This table holds 99,000 or so clones, roughly nine tenths found once. The CDR3 is 12 residues long. Germline lookup yields CDR1 MNHEY and CDR2 SVGEGT. V lost 5 bases to trimming and J lost 0 bases, with 3 bases between them. Material: peripheral blood, obtained 28 days after the second AZD1222 dose. The sequence was obtained from an adult who received the AZD1222 COVID-19 vaccine. The chain has TRBV6-2 or TRBV6-3 and TRBJ2-3; D not resolved. In nucleotides, the CDR3 is TGTGCCAGCAGTCCAAGCACAGATACGCAGTATTTT. Amino acids: CASSPSTDTQYF.